The 8 T cell receptor beta chains given below trace back to one sample, sequenced in a study of shared clonotypes between healthy human individuals. TCRdb keeps only in-frame clones here, not all; method: immunoSEQ multiplex PCR. The sample includes about 1.5 million clones, 95% to 99% of them seen just once. Sample: naive CD4+ T cells sorted from blood. Indicated subset: CD45RA+ positively selected. Receptors were obtained from a man aged 25-40 years in good health.

In its sample, this clone was seen once. CDR3 sequence: CASSYGGRYNEQFF. Written as DNA, the CDR3 is TGTGCCAGCAGTTACGGCGGGAGGTACAATGAGCAGTTCTTC. J is TRBJ2-1 and V is TRBV6-6; TRBD2 agrees at 8 bases. V lost 2 bases, J lost 4 bases, and 1 base stayed unmatched. CDR1 is MNHNY, CDR2 SVGAGI, per germline (reference sequence). CDR3 length: 14 amino acids.

The chain joins TRBV28 to TRBJ2-7, with no clear D. V was cut by 2 bases and J by 6 bases, with 17 bases left in between. This CDR3 spans 15 amino acids. Germline V gene sequence: CDR1 MDHEN, CDR2 SYDVKM. CDR3 sequence: CASSLARPTPGEQYF. CDR3 DNA sequence: TGTGCCAGCAGTTTAGCCCGACCGACCCCAGGCGAGCAGTACTTC.

J is TRBJ1-1 and V is TRBV15; the D is unclear. V was clipped by 0 bases and J by 5 bases, with 13 bases between them. This CDR3 comprises 15 residues. Per germline, CDR1 LNHNV and CDR2 YYDKDF (reference sequence). CDR3 loop: CATSRDSRVGTEAFF. The CDR3, as DNA: TGTGCCACCAGCAGAGATTCGAGGGTAGGGACTGAAGCTTTCTTT.

This chain uses TRBV6-1 with TRBJ2-3, with TRBD1 matching 12 bases. CDR3 length: 16 residues. Germline assignment: CDR1 MNHNS and CDR2 SASEGT. Losses at the gene ends were 3 bases for V and 6 bases for J; bases not matched to a gene: 7. This chain's CDR3 is CASSERDRGRWDTQYF. CDR3 bases: TGTGCCAGCAGTGAGCGGGACAGGGGGCGCTGGGATACGCAGTATTTT.

The V gene is TRBV25-1, the J gene TRBJ1-1; maybe TRBD1 (5 bases). Trimming took off 5 bases at V and 0 bases at J, with 13 bases between the two ends. The CDR3 has 15 residues. Germline loops: CDR1 MGHDK, CDR2 SYGVNS. CDR3: CASSSGLMVNTEAFF. CDR3 in DNA: TGTGCCAGCAGTTCAGGGTTGATGGTGAACACTGAAGCTTTCTTT.

The chain recombines TRBV5-1 with TRBJ2-3; maybe TRBD2 (6 bases). The CDR3 runs 13 residues. V was pared by 3 bases and J by 4 bases, with 9 bases between. The germline gives CDR1 SGHRS, CDR2 YFSETQ. The chain's CDR3 is CASSSGVADTQYF. For the CDR3, the DNA is TGCGCCAGCAGCTCGGGAGTCGCAGATACGCAGTATTTT. The full variable domain, in which reference TRBV5-1 and TRBJ2-3 provide the parts outside the CDR3, is KAGVTQTPRYLIKTRGQQVTLSCSPISGHRSVSWYQQTPGQGLQFLFEYFSETQRNKGNFPGRFSGRQFSNSRSEMNVSTLELGDSALYLCASSSGVADTQYFGPGTRLTVL.

The chain carries TRBV5-1 and TRBJ2-3; 11 bases align to TRBD2. Germline V gene sequence: CDR1 SGHRS, CDR2 YFSETQ. The CDR3 is made up of 15 amino acids. The junction had 5 bases not matched to a gene; V was cut back by 6 bases and J by 2 bases. For the CDR3, the DNA is TGCGCCAGCACCAGGACTAGCGGGTCCACAGATACGCAGTATTTT. Translated: CASTRTSGSTDTQYF.

The CDR3 DNA reads TGCAGCGTTGATGAAGACCCCGAGAACATTCAGTACTTC. As protein: CSVDEDPENIQYF. J is TRBJ2-4 and V is TRBV29-1, with no clear D. Germline V CDR1 and CDR2: SQVTM, ANQGSEA. The CDR3 covers 13 residues. Trimming removed 3 bases at V and 7 bases at J, with 13 bases between.